A selection of T cell receptor beta chains follows, all from one sample in a study of T cell repertoires in cytomegalovirus infection. These receptors' targets are unknown. In TCRdb, the reads were re-called with MiXCR into one record per CDR3 protein. The sample holds under 200,000 distinct CDR3 sequences, roughly 22% seen once. The source material was CD8+ T cells from cultured PBMCs, sampled from culture after CMV antigen stimulation. These TCRs come from a human donor in good health (CMV status not recorded). Some clones in this sample may be carry-over from other donors' samples. The CDR3 runs from the conserved cysteine through the conserved F or W. A D gene is named only where the DNA matches it firmly. Expanded clones get a size class; other rows say once, few or many, or leave the size out.

clone size	V gene	J gene	D gene	CDR3 protein	CDR3 DNA
-	TRBV12-5	TRBJ2-2	-	CASGLGSTGFVGELFF	TGTGCTAGTGGTTTAGGCAGCACAGGGTTTGTAGGGGAGCTGTTTTTT
-	TRBV7-9	TRBJ1-1	TRBD1	CASSLSGTGAFF	TGTGCCAGCAGCTTAAGTGGGACAGGGGCTTTCTTT
few	TRBV27	TRBJ1-2	-	CASSTGFGGYTF	TGTGCCAGCAGCACAGGGTTTGGGGGCTACACCTTC
-	TRBV29-1	TRBJ2-6	TRBD2	CACGGGPGAGANVLTF	TGCGCATGCGGGGGGGGACCCGGCGCTGGGGCCAACGTCCTGACTTTC
few	TRBV6-2/TRBV6-3	TRBJ1-1	-	CASSYYGGSNTEAFF	TGTGCCAGCAGTTATTACGGGGGATCGAACACTGAAGCTTTCTTT
-	TRBV12-3/TRBV12-4	TRBJ1-2	-	CASSLSDGQFYGYTF	TGTGCCAGCAGTTTAAGCGACGGTCAATTCTATGGCTACACCTTC
few	TRBV2	TRBJ2-4	TRBD1	CASRYWTGEAKNIQYF	TGTGCCAGCAGGTATTGGACAGGAGAAGCCAAAAACATTCAGTACTTC
-	TRBV7-6	TRBJ2-1	TRBD1	CASIPKETGGFGEQFF	TGTGCCAGCATCCCGAAGGAGACAGGGGGCTTCGGGGAGCAGTTCTTC
few	TRBV7-6	TRBJ2-2	TRBD2	CASSSGGLIRITGELFF	TGTGCCAGCAGTTCGGGGGGGCTCATTCGTATCACCGGGGAGCTGTTTTTT
-	TRBV4-1	TRBJ1-4	-	CASSQEGLGEKLFF	TGCGCCAGCAGCCAAGAGGGGCTGGGAGAAAAACTGTTTTTT
-	TRBV6-6	TRBJ2-7	-	CYPSPASSYEQYF	TGTTATCCTTCGCCCGCCTCCTCCTACGAGCAGTACTTC
-	TRBV6-2/TRBV6-3	TRBJ2-1	-	CASSKGTGAYNEQFF	TGTGCCAGCAGTAAAGGGACGGGAGCCTACAATGAGCAGTTCTTC
few	TRBV28	TRBJ1-5	TRBD1	CASSSVGQWDQPQHF	TGTGCCAGCAGTTCCGTGGGACAGTGGGATCAGCCCCAGCATTTT
-	TRBV7-9	TRBJ2-7	-	CASSLDNTYEQYF	TGTGCCAGCAGCTTGGACAATACCTACGAGCAGTACTTC
few	TRBV4-1	TRBJ2-1	-	CASSQNPPQGTYNEQFF	TGCGCCAGCAGCCAAAATCCTCCCCAGGGGACCTACAATGAGCAGTTCTTC
-	TRBV6-2/TRBV6-3	TRBJ1-5	TRBD1	CASSYSTGFGNQPQHF	TGTGCCAGCAGTTACTCGACAGGGTTCGGAAATCAGCCCCAGCATTTT
-	TRBV28	TRBJ1-4	-	CASSLGRRPGKLFF	TGTGCCAGCAGTTTAGGACGGAGACCTGGAAAACTGTTTTTT